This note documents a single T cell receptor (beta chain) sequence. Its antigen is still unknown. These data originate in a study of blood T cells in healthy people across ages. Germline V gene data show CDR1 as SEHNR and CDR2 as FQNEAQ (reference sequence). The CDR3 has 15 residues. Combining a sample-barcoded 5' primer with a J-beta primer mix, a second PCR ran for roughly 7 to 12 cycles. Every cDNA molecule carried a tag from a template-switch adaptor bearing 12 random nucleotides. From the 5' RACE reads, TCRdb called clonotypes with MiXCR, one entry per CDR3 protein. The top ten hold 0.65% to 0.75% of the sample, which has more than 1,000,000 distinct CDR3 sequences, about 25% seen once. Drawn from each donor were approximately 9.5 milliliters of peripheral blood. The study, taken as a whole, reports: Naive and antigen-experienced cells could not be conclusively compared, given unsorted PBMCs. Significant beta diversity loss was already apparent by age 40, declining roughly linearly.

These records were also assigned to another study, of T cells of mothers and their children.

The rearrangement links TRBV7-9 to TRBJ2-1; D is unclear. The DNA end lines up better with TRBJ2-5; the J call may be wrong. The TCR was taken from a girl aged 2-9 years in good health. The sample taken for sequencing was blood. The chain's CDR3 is CASSLPWRRNETQYF. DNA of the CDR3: TGTGCCAGCAGCTTACCGTGGAGAAGGAATGAGACCCAGTACTTC.